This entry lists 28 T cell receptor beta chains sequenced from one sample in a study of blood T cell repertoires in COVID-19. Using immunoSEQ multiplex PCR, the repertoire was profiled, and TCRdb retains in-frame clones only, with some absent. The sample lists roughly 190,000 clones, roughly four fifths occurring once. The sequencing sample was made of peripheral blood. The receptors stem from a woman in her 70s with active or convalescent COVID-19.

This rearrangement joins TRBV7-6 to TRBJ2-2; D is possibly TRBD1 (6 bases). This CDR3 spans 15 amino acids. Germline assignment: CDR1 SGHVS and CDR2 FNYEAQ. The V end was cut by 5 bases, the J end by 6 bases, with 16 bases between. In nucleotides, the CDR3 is TGTGCCAGCAGCCGTGATACAGGGTTCCCCGGGGAGCTGTTTTTT. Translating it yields CASSRDTGFPGELFF. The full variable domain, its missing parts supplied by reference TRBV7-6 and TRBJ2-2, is GAGVSQSPRYKVTKRGQDVALRCDPISGHVSLYWYRQALGQGPEFLTYFNYEAQQDKSGLPNDRFSAERPEGSISTLTIQRTEQRDSAMYRCASSRDTGFPGELFFGEGSRLTVL.

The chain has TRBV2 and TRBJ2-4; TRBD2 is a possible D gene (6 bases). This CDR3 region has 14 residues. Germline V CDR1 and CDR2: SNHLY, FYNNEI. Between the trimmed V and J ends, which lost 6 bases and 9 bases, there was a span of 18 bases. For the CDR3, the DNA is TGTGCCAGCAGCCCGGTCGGAGGGAAGAGCATTCAGTACTTC. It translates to CASSPVGGKSIQYF.

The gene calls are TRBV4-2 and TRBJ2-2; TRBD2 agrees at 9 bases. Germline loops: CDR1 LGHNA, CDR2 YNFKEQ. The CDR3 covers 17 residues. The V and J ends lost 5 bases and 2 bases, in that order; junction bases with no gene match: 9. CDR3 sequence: CASSGWAGGLNTGELFF. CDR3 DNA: TGTGCCAGCAGCGGCTGGGCGGGAGGGCTTAACACCGGGGAGCTGTTTTTT.

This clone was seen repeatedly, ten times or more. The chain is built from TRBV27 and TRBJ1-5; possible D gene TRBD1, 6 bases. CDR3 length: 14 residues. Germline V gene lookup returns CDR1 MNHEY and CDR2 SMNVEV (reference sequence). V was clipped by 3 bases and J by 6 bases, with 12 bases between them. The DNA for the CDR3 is TGTGCCAGCAGTTTGTTGGGGGCTTCTCAGCCCCAGCATTTT. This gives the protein CASSLLGASQPQHF.

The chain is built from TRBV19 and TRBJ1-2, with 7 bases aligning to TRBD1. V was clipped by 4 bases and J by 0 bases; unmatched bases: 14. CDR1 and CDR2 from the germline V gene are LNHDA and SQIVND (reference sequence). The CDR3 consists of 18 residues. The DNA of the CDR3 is TGTGCCAGTAGTAAACGCATCACGATGGACAGGACTAACTATGGCTACACCTTC. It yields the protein CASSKRITMDRTNYGYTF.

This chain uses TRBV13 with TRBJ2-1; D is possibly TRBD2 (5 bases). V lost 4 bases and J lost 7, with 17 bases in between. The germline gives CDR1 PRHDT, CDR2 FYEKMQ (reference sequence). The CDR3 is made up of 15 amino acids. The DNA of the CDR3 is TGTGCCAGCAGCTCCGGGGTACGAAGGACGAATGAGCAGTTCTTC. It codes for CASSSGVRRTNEQFF.

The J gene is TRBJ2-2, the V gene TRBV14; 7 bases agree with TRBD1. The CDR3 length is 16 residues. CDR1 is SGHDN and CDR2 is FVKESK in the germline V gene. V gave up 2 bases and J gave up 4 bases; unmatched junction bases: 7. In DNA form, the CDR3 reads TGTGCCAGCAGCCAAAGGACGGGACAGCCCACCGGGGAGCTGTTTTTT. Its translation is CASSQRTGQPTGELFF.

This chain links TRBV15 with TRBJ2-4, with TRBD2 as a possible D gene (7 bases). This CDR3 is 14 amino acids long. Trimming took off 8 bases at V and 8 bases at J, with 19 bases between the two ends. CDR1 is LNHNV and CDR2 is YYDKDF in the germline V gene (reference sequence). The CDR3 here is CATAGGGGVDIQYF. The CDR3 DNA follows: TGTGCCACCGCTGGGGGAGGGGGAGTAGACATTCAGTACTTC.

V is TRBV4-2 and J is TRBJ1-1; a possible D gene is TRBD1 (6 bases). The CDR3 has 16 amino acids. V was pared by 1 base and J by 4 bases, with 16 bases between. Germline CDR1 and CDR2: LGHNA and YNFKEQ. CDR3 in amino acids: CASSQAGLGAGTEAFF. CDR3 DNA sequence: TGTGCCAGCAGCCAAGCCGGTTTGGGGGCGGGCACTGAAGCTTTCTTT.

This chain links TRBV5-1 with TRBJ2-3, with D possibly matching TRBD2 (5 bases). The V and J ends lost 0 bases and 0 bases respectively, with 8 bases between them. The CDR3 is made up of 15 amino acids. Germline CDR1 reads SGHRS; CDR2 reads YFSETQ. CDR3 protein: CASSLVGGSTDTQYF. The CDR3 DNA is TGCGCCAGCAGCTTGGTGGGCGGGAGCACAGATACGCAGTATTTT.

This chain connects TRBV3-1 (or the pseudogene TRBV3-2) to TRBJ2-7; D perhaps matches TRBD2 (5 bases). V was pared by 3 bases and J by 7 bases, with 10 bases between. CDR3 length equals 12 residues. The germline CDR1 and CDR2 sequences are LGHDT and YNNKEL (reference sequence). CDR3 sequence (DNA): TGTGCCAGCAGCCACTTTGGCGGGGAGCAGTACTTC. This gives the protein CASSHFGGEQYF.

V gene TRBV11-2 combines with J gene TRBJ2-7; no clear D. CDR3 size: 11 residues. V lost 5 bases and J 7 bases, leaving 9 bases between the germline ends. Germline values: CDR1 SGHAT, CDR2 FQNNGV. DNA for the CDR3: TGTGCCAGCAGCCCCCCCGGGGAGCAGTACTTC. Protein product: CASSPPGEQYF.

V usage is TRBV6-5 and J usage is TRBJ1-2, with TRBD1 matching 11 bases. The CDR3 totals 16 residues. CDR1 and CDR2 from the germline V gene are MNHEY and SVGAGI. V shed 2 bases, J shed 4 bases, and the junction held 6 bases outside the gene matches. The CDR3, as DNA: TGTGCCAGCAGTTACCTCACCGGGACAGGGGGCTATGGCTACACCTTC. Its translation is CASSYLTGTGGYGYTF.

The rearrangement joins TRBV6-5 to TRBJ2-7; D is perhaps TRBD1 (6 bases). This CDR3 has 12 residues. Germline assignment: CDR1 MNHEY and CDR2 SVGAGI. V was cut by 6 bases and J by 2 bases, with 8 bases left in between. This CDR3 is CASRQGPYEQYF. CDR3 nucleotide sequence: TGTGCCAGCAGACAGGGTCCCTACGAGCAGTACTTC.

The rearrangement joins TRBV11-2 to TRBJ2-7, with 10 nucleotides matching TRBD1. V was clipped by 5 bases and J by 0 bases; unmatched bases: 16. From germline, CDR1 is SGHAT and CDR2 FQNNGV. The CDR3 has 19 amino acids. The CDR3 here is CASSRQWTGGRLNSYEQYF. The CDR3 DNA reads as TGTGCCAGCAGCAGACAGTGGACAGGGGGTCGCCTGAACTCCTACGAGCAGTACTTC.

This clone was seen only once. The CDR3, as DNA: TGTGCCAGCAACTTGGGGCTTACGAACACCGGGGAGCTGTTTTTT. This sequence encodes CASNLGLTNTGELFF. The chain carries TRBV19 and TRBJ2-2; D possibly corresponds to TRBD1 (5 bases). The germline V gene has CDR1 LNHDA and CDR2 SQIVND (reference sequence). This CDR3 comprises 15 residues. V gave up 9 bases and J gave up 0 bases, with 14 bases separating them.

The CDR3 loop reads CASRQTGATQPQHF. In nucleotides, the CDR3 is TGTGCCAGCAGGCAAACAGGGGCGACTCAGCCCCAGCATTTT. The V and J genes are TRBV28 and TRBJ1-5; 7 bases map to TRBD1. This CDR3 region has 14 residues. Germline assignment: CDR1 MDHEN and CDR2 SYDVKM. V shed 6 bases, J shed 6 bases, and the junction held 8 bases outside the gene matches.

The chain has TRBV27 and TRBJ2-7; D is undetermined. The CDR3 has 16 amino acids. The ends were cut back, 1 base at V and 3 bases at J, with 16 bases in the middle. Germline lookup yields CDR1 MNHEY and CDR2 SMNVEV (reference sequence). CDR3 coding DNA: TGTGCCAGCAGTTTATTGGGCCAAGCCCCCGTCTACGAGCAGTACTTC. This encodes CASSLLGQAPVYEQYF.

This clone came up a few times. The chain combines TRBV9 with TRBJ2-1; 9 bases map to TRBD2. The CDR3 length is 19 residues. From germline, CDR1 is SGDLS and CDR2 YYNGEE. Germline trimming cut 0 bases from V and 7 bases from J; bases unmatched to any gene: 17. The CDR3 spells CASSVGASFSSGSWNEQFF. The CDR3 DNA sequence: TGTGCCAGCAGCGTAGGCGCCTCTTTTAGTAGCGGGAGTTGGAATGAGCAGTTCTTC. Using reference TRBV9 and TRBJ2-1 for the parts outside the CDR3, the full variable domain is DSGVTQTPKHLITATGQRVTLRCSPRSGDLSVYWYQQSLDQGLQFLIQYYNGEERAKGNILERFSAQQFPDLHSELNLSSLELGDSALYFCASSVGASFSSGSWNEQFFGPGTRLTVL.

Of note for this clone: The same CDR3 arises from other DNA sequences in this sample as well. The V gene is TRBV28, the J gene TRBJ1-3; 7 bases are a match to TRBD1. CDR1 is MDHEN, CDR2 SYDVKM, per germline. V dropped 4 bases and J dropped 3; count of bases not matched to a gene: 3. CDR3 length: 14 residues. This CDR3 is CASSSTGSGNTIYF. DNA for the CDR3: TGTGCCAGCAGTTCGACAGGGAGTGGAAACACCATATATTTT.

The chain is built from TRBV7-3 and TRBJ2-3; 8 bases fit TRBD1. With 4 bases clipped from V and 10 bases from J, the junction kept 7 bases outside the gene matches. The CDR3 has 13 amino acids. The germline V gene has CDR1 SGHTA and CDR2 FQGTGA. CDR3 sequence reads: CASSSGQGAAQYF. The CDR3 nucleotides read TGTGCCAGCAGCTCCGGACAGGGAGCGGCGCAGTATTTT.

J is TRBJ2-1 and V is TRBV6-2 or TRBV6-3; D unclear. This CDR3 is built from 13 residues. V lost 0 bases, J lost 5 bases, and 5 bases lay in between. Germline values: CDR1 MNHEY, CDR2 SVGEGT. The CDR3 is CASSYSDNNEQFF. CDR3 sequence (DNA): TGTGCCAGCAGTTACTCAGACAACAATGAGCAGTTCTTC.

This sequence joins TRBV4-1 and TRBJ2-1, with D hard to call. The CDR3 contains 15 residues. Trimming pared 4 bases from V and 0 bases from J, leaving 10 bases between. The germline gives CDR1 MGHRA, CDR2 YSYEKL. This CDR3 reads CASSRLPSSYNEQFF. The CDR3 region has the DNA TGCGCCAGCAGCCGCCTGCCTAGCTCCTACAATGAGCAGTTCTTC.

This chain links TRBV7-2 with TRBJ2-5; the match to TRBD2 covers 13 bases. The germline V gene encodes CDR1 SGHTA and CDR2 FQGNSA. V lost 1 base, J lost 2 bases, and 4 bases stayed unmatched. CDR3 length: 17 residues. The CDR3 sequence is CASSLGLAGGQQETQYF. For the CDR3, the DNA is TGTGCCAGCAGCTTAGGACTAGCGGGGGGCCAACAAGAGACCCAGTACTTC.

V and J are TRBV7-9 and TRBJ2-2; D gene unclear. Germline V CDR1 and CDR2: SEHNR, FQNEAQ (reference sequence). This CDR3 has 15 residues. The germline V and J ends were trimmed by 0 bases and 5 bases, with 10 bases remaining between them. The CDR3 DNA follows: TGTGCCAGCAGCTTAGCCGGTCCCCGTACCGGGGAGCTGTTTTTT. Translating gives CASSLAGPRTGELFF.

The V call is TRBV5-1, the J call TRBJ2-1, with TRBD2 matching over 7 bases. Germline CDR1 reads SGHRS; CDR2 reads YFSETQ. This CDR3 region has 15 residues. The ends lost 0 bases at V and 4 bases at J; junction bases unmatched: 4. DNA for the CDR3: TGCGCCAGCAGCTTGGTGGGGGAGGGATACAATGAGCAGTTCTTC. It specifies CASSLVGEGYNEQFF.

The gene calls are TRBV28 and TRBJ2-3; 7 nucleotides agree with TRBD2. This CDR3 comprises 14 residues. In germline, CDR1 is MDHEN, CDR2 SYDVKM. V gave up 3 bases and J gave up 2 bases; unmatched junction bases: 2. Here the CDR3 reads CASSFLADTDTQYF. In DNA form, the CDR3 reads TGTGCCAGCAGTTTCCTAGCGGACACAGATACGCAGTATTTT.

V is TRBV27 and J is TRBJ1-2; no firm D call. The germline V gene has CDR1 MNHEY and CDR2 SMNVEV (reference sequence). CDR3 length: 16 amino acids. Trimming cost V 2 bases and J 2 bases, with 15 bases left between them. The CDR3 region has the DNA TGTGCCAGCAGTTTAGGGCCCGGTACGGCCAACTATGGCTACACCTTC. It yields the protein CASSLGPGTANYGYTF.